One and the same sample provided the 19 T cell receptor beta chains below, sequenced in a study of monozygotic twins with inflammatory bowel disease. TCRdb derives one entry per CDR3 protein from the 5' RACE reads, leaving out DNA. The sample yields approximately 400,000 distinct CDR3 sequences, of which the top ten take up just over 2.5%. Sequencing used blood. The receptors derive from a human donor with ulcerative colitis or Crohn's disease, or a healthy co-twin of an affected twin (not recorded which).

The V gene is TRBV20-1, the J gene TRBJ2-3; the D call of TRBD1 rests on TCRdb alone, since no DNA is present to check it. Germline V gene lookup returns CDR1 DFQATT and CDR2 SNEGSKA (reference sequence). The CDR3 contains 15 residues. This CDR3 reads CSARDRGRGTDTQYF.

V usage is TRBV10-3 and J usage is TRBJ2-7. The germline V gene encodes CDR1 ENHRY and CDR2 SYGVKD. The CDR3 runs to 11 residues. The CDR3 reads CAISGGHEQYF.

The chain joins TRBV6-6 to TRBJ2-5; TCRdb indicates TRBD2, and absent DNA this call remains unverified. Germline V gene data show CDR1 as MNHNY and CDR2 as SVGAGI (reference sequence). The CDR3 totals 14 residues. The chain's CDR3 is CASRGDPQGQTQYF.

J is TRBJ2-2 and V is TRBV12-3 or TRBV12-4; the TCRdb D gene call, TRBD1, has no DNA to confirm it. The CDR3 sequence is 15 residues long. The chain's CDR3 is CASSSNREDTGELFF.

The genes are TRBV12-3 or TRBV12-4 and TRBJ2-5. The length of the CDR3 is 15 residues. The CDR3 is CASSLVPSDQETQYF.

The V gene is TRBV7-9, the J gene TRBJ2-2. This CDR3 is built from 14 residues. The germline V gene has CDR1 SEHNR and CDR2 FQNEAQ (reference sequence). CDR3 loop: CASSFERDVGELFF. The full variable domain, with the rest looked up from reference TRBV7-9 and TRBJ2-2, is DTGVSQNPRHKITKRGQNVTFRCDPISEHNRLYWYRQTLGQGPEFLTYFQNEAQLEKSRLLSDRFSAERPKGSFSTLEIQRTEQGDSAMYLCASSFERDVGELFFGEGSRLTVL.

The chain links TRBV27 to TRBJ1-2. This CDR3 has 15 residues. Germline CDR1 is MNHEY and CDR2 is SMNVEV (reference sequence). The chain's CDR3 is CASRPAKGDPYGYTF.

This CDR3 is CASSPARGRTNEKLFF. This sequence joins TRBV19 and TRBJ1-4. The CDR3 sequence is 16 residues long. Germline assignment: CDR1 LNHDA and CDR2 SQIVND (reference sequence).

The V gene is TRBV18, the J gene TRBJ2-1; the TRBD1 assignment by TCRdb is unverifiable without DNA. The CDR3 has 15 residues. The germline V gene has CDR1 KGHSH and CDR2 LQKENI. CDR3 loop: CASSPPIVGGSVQFF.

This chain joins TRBV4-3 and TRBJ2-7; TCRdb designates TRBD1, a call that cannot be tested without DNA. From germline, CDR1 is LGHNA and CDR2 YSLEER. CDR3 size: 17 residues. CDR3 region: CASSHTTGLPLTYEQYF.

V and J are TRBV29-1 and TRBJ2-7; TCRdb's D call, TRBD1, is unchecked because there is no DNA. The CDR3 runs to 12 residues. Germline CDR1 is SQVTM and CDR2 is ANQGSEA. CDR3 amino acids: CSVGPGDYEQYF.

The chain employs TRBV6-2 or TRBV6-3 and TRBJ1-2; TCRdb designates TRBD1, a call that cannot be tested without DNA. This CDR3 has 17 residues. Germline V gene sequence: CDR1 MNHEY, CDR2 SVGEGT. CDR3 amino acids: CASSSGALTTPHYGYTF.

CDR3 region: CFGGGAFSPLHF. The chain couples TRBV12-2 to TRBJ1-6; TCRdb selects TRBD1, and the lack of DNA leaves this call unchecked. TRBV12-2 is labeled a pseudogene. The CDR3 contains 12 residues.

The chain links TRBV5-5 to TRBJ1-5; TCRdb picks TRBD1, but there is no DNA to check that call. Germline loops: CDR1 SGHKS, CDR2 YYEKEE (reference sequence). This CDR3 spans 17 amino acids. CDR3 sequence reads: CASSLAGTGGLSQPQHF.

CDR3 sequence reads: CASSSLDRGRVSLLAKNIQYF. The V gene is TRBV5-1, the J gene TRBJ2-4; TCRdb's assignment of TRBD1 cannot be checked, as there is no DNA. The CDR3 is 21 amino acids. Germline lookup yields CDR1 SGHRS and CDR2 YFSETQ.

The gene calls are TRBV10-3 and TRBJ2-1; TCRdb proposes TRBD2, but this gene call is untestable without DNA. Per germline, CDR1 ENHRY and CDR2 SYGVKD. The CDR3 loop spans 14 amino acids. The CDR3 here is CAIRGTSGGHEQFF.

The V call is TRBV7-2, the J call TRBJ2-3. The CDR3 consists of 15 residues. Germline lookup yields CDR1 SGHTA and CDR2 FQGNSA. CDR3 amino acids: CASSLWVPSTDTQYF.

The chain joins TRBV5-5 to TRBJ2-3; TCRdb reports TRBD1, a call that lacks DNA to check it against. The CDR3 is 16 residues long. Germline V gene sequence: CDR1 SGHKS, CDR2 YYEKEE (reference sequence). The CDR3 is CASSSLTGSPADTQYF.

The rearrangement uses TRBV19 and TRBJ2-2; TCRdb lists TRBD1, though no DNA is available to test this call. CDR3 length equals 17 residues. In germline, CDR1 is LNHDA, CDR2 SQIVND (reference sequence). The CDR3 sequence: CASSILQGAANTGELFF.